Listed here are 11 T cell receptor beta chains from one sample, sequenced in a study of human T cells and chemical hapten exposure. Described time point: pre-sensitization, week 0. Treatment in this sample: therapeutic diphenylcyclopropenone sensitization with weekly scalp DPC. MiXCR, applied by TCRdb to the RACE reads, yields one record per CDR3 protein. The table includes about 98,000 distinct CDR3 sequences, roughly 10% detected once. This specimen consisted of whole blood, obtained in connection with sensitization to the hapten diphenylcyclopropenone (DPC). These TCRs come from a woman aged 60-75 years with alopecia areata. Some clones in this sample may be carry-over from other donors' samples.

The V call is TRBV11-2, the J call TRBJ1-2, with 7 bases that match TRBD1. This CDR3 contains 18 residues. V shed 4 bases and J 0 bases; nucleotides not matched to a gene: 14. CDR1 SGHAT and CDR2 FQNNGV come from the germline V gene. The CDR3: CASSYLTGATDSNYGYTF. CDR3 nucleotides: TGTGCCAGCAGCTACCTAACAGGGGCGACCGATTCTAACTATGGCTACACCTTC.

This clonotype was found many times. V is TRBV3-1 and J is TRBJ2-5; TRBD2 matches 11 bases. The CDR3 extends over 17 amino acids. V lost 0 bases, J lost 5 bases, and 8 bases stayed unmatched. The germline V gene encodes CDR1 LGHDT and CDR2 YNNKEL (reference sequence). The CDR3 here is CASSQEASGGFWETQYF. The CDR3 bases are TGTGCCAGCAGCCAAGAAGCTAGCGGGGGGTTCTGGGAGACCCAGTACTTC.

There are many counts of this clonotype. V usage is TRBV7-2 and J usage is TRBJ1-1, with a weak D call TRBD1 (5 bases). The length of the CDR3 is 14 residues. Looked up from germline, CDR1 is SGHTA and CDR2 is FQGNSA. V gave up 9 bases and J gave up 6 bases, with 20 bases separating them. The CDR3 spells CARARGGRFAEAFF. The CDR3 DNA is TGTGCCAGGGCACGGGGCGGGCGCTTCGCTGAAGCTTTCTTT.

The sample holds many counts of this clonotype. This chain links TRBV7-3 with TRBJ2-2; D possibly matches TRBD1 or TRBD2 (5 bases each). Trimming removed 5 bases at V and 4 bases at J, with 20 bases between. The CDR3 runs to 17 residues. Germline V gene lookup returns CDR1 SGHTA and CDR2 FQGTGA. The chain's CDR3 is CASSPASVGASTGELFF. The CDR3 region has the DNA TGTGCCAGCAGCCCAGCCTCGGTCGGGGCATCCACCGGGGAGCTGTTTTTT.

This clonotype was seen ten or more times. The genes are TRBV10-3 and TRBJ1-1; D unclear. The V and J ends lost 4 bases and 1 base respectively, with 7 bases between them. The CDR3 covers 13 residues. The V gene's germline CDR1 is ENHRY and CDR2 SYGVKD. The CDR3 DNA sequence: TGTGCCATCAGTGGGGTAGAGAACACTGAAGCTTTCTTT. Translated, it gives CAISGVENTEAFF.

This clonotype was counted between two and nine times. The genes are TRBV3-1 and TRBJ2-7, with TRBD1 matching 12 bases. V dropped 5 bases and J dropped 6; count of bases not matched to a gene: 5. In germline, CDR1 is LGHDT, CDR2 YNNKEL (reference sequence). This CDR3 is built from 14 residues. The DNA for the CDR3 is TGTGCCAGCAGCAAGGGACAGGGGGCGGCCGAGCAGTACTTC. It translates to CASSKGQGAAEQYF.

This clonotype came up a few times. V gene TRBV21-1 combines with J gene TRBJ2-1; the DNA was not compared with TRBD1, the D call given in the table. TRBV21-1 is flagged as a pseudogene. This CDR3 region has 16 residues. The CDR3: CASSKVGRGEYNEQFF. CDR3 sequence (DNA): TGTGCCAGCAGCAAAGTCGGCAGGGGGGAATACAATGAGCAGTTCTTC.

This clonotype was picked up many times. The rearrangement joins TRBV29-1 to TRBJ1-1; D might be TRBD1 (5 bases). Germline-derived CDR1 and CDR2 are SQVTM and ANQGSEA. The V end was cut by 6 bases, the J end by 2 bases, with 16 bases between. The CDR3 has 14 residues. For the CDR3, the DNA is TGCAGCGTCGCCCAGGGAGCGGGTAACACTGAAGCTTTCTTT. It codes for CSVAQGAGNTEAFF.

This sequence joins TRBV20-1 and TRBJ2-5, with TRBD2 identical over 7 bases. V shed 3 bases and J 0 bases; nucleotides not matched to a gene: 7. CDR3 length: 15 amino acids. Germline V gene sequence: CDR1 DFQATT, CDR2 SNEGSKA (reference sequence). In DNA, the CDR3 is TGCAGTGCTAGCGGCGCGGGGGATTACCAAGAGACCCAGTACTTC. Translated, it gives CSASGAGDYQETQYF.

This clonotype has just a few counts. The chain uses TRBV29-1 and TRBJ1-5; 7 nucleotides match TRBD1. V shed 7 bases and J 5 bases; nucleotides not matched to a gene: 8. The CDR3 covers 13 residues. Per the germline V gene, CDR1 is SQVTM and CDR2 is ANQGSEA. CDR3: CSANTGEHQPQHF. As DNA, the CDR3 is TGCAGCGCAAATACAGGGGAGCATCAGCCCCAGCATTTT.

The chain recombines TRBV30 with TRBJ1-6; TRBD1 is a possible D gene (5 bases). V was pared by 2 bases and J by 8 bases, with 10 bases between. The CDR3 sequence is 13 residues long. In germline, CDR1 is GTSNPN, CDR2 SVGIG (reference sequence). CDR3 in amino acids: CAWSIQEDSPLHF. The CDR3 coding sequence is TGTGCCTGGAGTATACAGGAAGATTCACCCCTCCACTTT.